Below, 30 T cell receptor beta chains from the same sample are listed, as sequenced in a study of breast tumors, draining lymph nodes, adjacent tissues (dated by TCRdb to about 2016). The axillary draining lymph nodes of breast cancer patients were the source of the lymph node samples. Receptor amplification or capture employed multiplex PCR. TCRdb shows the sequencer as Illumina HiSeq 2000. In TCRdb, the public reads were trimmed at Q25 with fastp and aligned with MiXCR, with productive beta chains retained. Records with the same CDR3 protein are collapsed into one entry carrying the most frequent genes and DNA. Across this sample there are about 180,000 distinct CDR3 sequences, with about 33% seen only once. About 4.1% of the sample lies in the top ten. Specimen: axillary lymph node tissue. The receptors were gathered from a female donor with breast cancer. Some clones in this sample may be carry-over from other donors' samples.

This clonotype was detected once. This chain links TRBV9 with TRBJ2-6, with 9 bases that match TRBD1. Looked up from germline, CDR1 is SGDLS and CDR2 is YYNGEE. With V trimmed by 3 bases and J by 0 bases, 10 bases remained unmatched. CDR3 length: 19 amino acids. In DNA form, the CDR3 reads TGTGCCAGCAGCGCCCGAGTCGGACAGGGGACCTCTGGGGCCAACGTCCTGACTTTC. It codes for CASSARVGQGTSGANVLTF.

This clonotype showed up many times. The V and J genes are TRBV7-9 and TRBJ1-6; 7 bases fit TRBD1. The CDR3 spans 15 residues. With 5 bases clipped from V and 9 bases from J, the junction kept 10 bases outside the gene matches. The germline CDR1 and CDR2 sequences are SEHNR and FQNEAQ (reference sequence). CDR3 sequence: CASSRQQGRSSPLHF. CDR3 in DNA: TGTGCCAGCAGCCGCCAACAGGGGAGAAGTTCACCCCTCCACTTT.

At least ten counts were recorded for this clonotype. The rearrangement uses TRBV20-1 and TRBJ2-1; TRBD2 matches 14 bases. The ends lost 0 bases at V and 5 bases at J; junction bases unmatched: 9. The CDR3 runs to 18 residues. CDR1 is DFQATT and CDR2 is SNEGSKA in the germline V gene (reference sequence). DNA for the CDR3: TGCAGTGCTAGAGATCTAGCCCGACTAGCGGGAGGGCACAATGAGCAGTTCTTC. Encoded protein: CSARDLARLAGGHNEQFF.

On this clonotype: One junction end disagrees with the germline gene, perhaps due to a read error. The CDR3 region has the DNA TGCGCCAGCAGCTTCTCCCCTTTGACTGACGCTTTCTTT. Translating gives CASSFSPLTDAFF. V is TRBV5-1 and J is TRBJ1-1, with unresolved D. This CDR3 has 13 amino acids. Germline V gene sequence: CDR1 SGHRS, CDR2 YFSETQ.

This clonotype appeared many times. This sequence joins TRBV30 and TRBJ1-6; D is unresolved. In germline, CDR1 is GTSNPN, CDR2 SVGIG (reference sequence). The CDR3 loop spans 16 amino acids. With 2 bases removed from V and 0 bases from J, the gap between germline ends came to 11 bases. CDR3 sequence: CAWSSSLSSYNSPLHF. CDR3 coding DNA: TGTGCCTGGAGTTCCTCCTTGAGCTCCTATAATTCACCCCTCCACTTT.

This clonotype was seen only a few times. The chain joins TRBV6-2 or TRBV6-3 to TRBJ2-5; D call uncertain. Germline CDR1 MNHEY, CDR2 SVGEGT. The V gene lost 2 bases and the J gene lost 1 base, with 5 bases spanning the gap. The CDR3 consists of 13 residues. CDR3 region: CASSYVGQETQYF. Here the CDR3 DNA reads TGTGCCAGCAGTTACGTCGGCCAAGAGACCCAGTACTTC.

J is TRBJ2-3 and V is TRBV2; D may be TRBD1 or TRBD2 (6 bases each). CDR1 is SNHLY, CDR2 FYNNEI, per germline. V dropped 8 bases and J dropped 6 bases, with 21 bases sitting between them. The CDR3 length is 15 residues. This CDR3 is CASREGGQGTDTQYF. CDR3 sequence (DNA): TGTGCCAGCCGGGAAGGGGGGCAGGGAACGGATACGCAGTATTTT.

This clonotype appeared many times. The J gene is TRBJ2-3, the V gene TRBV14, with TRBD1 as a possible D gene (5 bases). The V gene's germline CDR1 is SGHDN and CDR2 FVKESK. The CDR3 sequence is 12 residues long. With 4 bases removed from V and 8 bases from J, the gap between germline ends came to 10 bases. CDR3 residues: CASSPLGRTQYF. As DNA, the CDR3 is TGTGCCAGCAGCCCCCTGGGGCGTACGCAGTATTTT.

As concerns this clonotype: A much larger clonotype is one base distant, so this may be a read error. The chain recombines TRBV14 with TRBJ1-2; weak D call: TRBD1 (5 bases). The CDR3 has 15 residues. The germline V gene has CDR1 SGHDN and CDR2 FVKESK. This CDR3 reads CASSPYGADRYGSTF. The CDR3 nucleotides read TGTGCCAGCAGCCCCTATGGGGCAGATCGTTATGGCTCCACCTTC.

Notes on this clonotype: A much larger clone differs by one base, so this may be a read error. This chain links TRBV28 with TRBJ1-2; D uncertain. The CDR3 totals 15 residues. Germline V CDR1 and CDR2: MDHEN, SYDVKM. V was pared by 2 bases and J by 4 bases, with 14 bases between. CDR3 loop: CASSLPGSTGYGYTF. CDR3 coding DNA: TGTGCCAGCAGTTTACCGGGATCTACGGGCTATGGCTACACCTTC.

This clonotype occurred many times. The CDR3 region is CASSQAIGRGELFF. Written as DNA, the CDR3 is TGCGCCAGCAGCCAAGCTATAGGCCGTGGGGAGCTGTTTTTT. This rearrangement joins TRBV4-3 to TRBJ2-2; D remains unclear. The germline V and J ends were trimmed by 1 base and 8 bases, with 11 bases remaining between them. The CDR3 length is 14 residues. Germline V gives CDR1 LGHNA, CDR2 YSLEER.

This clonotype came up many times. The chain carries TRBV6-5 and TRBJ1-3, with D hard to call. The ends were cut back, 6 bases at V and 0 bases at J, with 9 bases in the middle. The germline CDR1 and CDR2 sequences are MNHEY and SVGAGI. The CDR3 has 14 amino acids. CDR3 sequence reads: CASRLSSSGNTIYF. The CDR3 coding sequence is TGTGCCAGCAGGCTGAGTTCCTCTGGAAACACCATATATTTT.

This clonotype has at least ten counts. The chain has TRBV20-1 and TRBJ1-2; a possible D gene is TRBD1 (5 bases). The CDR3 contains 12 residues. Germline V gene data show CDR1 as DFQATT and CDR2 as SNEGSKA (reference sequence). Trimming cost V 6 bases and J 4 bases, with 12 bases left between them. The CDR3 region has the DNA TGCAGTGCCGCGGCGGGGGGCTATGGCTACACCTTC. It codes for CSAAAGGYGYTF.

This clonotype has a count of ten or more. V gene TRBV28 combines with J gene TRBJ1-2; D is unresolved. The CDR3 length is 12 residues. V was cut by 3 bases and J by 7 bases, with 9 bases left in between. The germline V gene has CDR1 MDHEN and CDR2 SYDVKM. For the CDR3, the DNA is TGTGCCAGCAGTTTCAATATGGGTGGCTACACCTTC. Translation: CASSFNMGGYTF.

This clonotype showed up just once. A much larger clone sits a single nucleotide away, making a read error possible. The CDR3 loop is CASSFSGEVCEQYF. The CDR3 region has the DNA TGTGCCAGCAGTTTTTCGGGGGAGGTCTGCGAGCAGTACTTC. The chain is built from TRBV27 and TRBJ2-7, with a tentative D call TRBD2 (6 bases). V lost 3 bases to trimming and J lost 6 bases, with 15 bases between them. Germline V CDR1 and CDR2: MNHEY, SMNVEV (reference sequence). The CDR3 is 14 residues long.

This clonotype was seen only a few times. This could be a read error, since a much larger clone is one nucleotide away. The V and J genes are TRBV6-2 or TRBV6-3 and TRBJ1-5; D possibly corresponds to TRBD1 (6 bases). Trimming pared 6 bases from V and 5 bases from J, leaving 17 bases between. This CDR3 spans 15 amino acids. Germline CDR1 reads MNHEY; CDR2 reads SVGEGT. CDR3 loop: CASRLGTQRHQPQHF. The CDR3 DNA is TGTGCCAGCAGGCTCGGGACACAACGGCATCAGCCCCAGCATTTT.

Comments on this clonotype: One base away lies a much larger clone, so this may be a sequencing read error. The chain recombines TRBV18 with TRBJ1-6; unclear D gene. The CDR3 consists of 16 residues. The germline CDR1 and CDR2 sequences are KGHSH and LQKENI. The CDR3 loop is CTSPPYSASYNSPLHF. DNA of the CDR3: TGTACCAGCCCACCATATTCGGCCTCCTATAATTCACCCCTCCACTTT.

The chain combines TRBV4-3 with TRBJ2-1; no firm D call. In germline, CDR1 is LGHNA, CDR2 YSLEER. The CDR3 is 17 amino acids. V was clipped by 0 bases and J by 4 bases, with 16 bases between them. CDR3 sequence reads: CASSQEVKGELYNEQFF. CDR3 in DNA: TGCGCCAGCAGCCAAGAAGTGAAGGGCGAGTTATACAATGAGCAGTTCTTC.

This clonotype was counted at least ten times. This chain joins TRBV29-1 and TRBJ1-1, with D possibly matching TRBD1 (5 bases). This CDR3 is built from 13 residues. Germline CDR1 and CDR2: SQVTM and ANQGSEA. The ends were cut back, 0 bases at V and 0 bases at J, with 5 bases in the middle. CDR3 in DNA: TGCAGCGTTGAAGAGGGGGTGAACACTGAAGCTTTCTTT. It codes for CSVEEGVNTEAFF.

This chain connects TRBV7-8 to TRBJ2-5, with 9 nucleotides matching TRBD1. Looked up from germline, CDR1 is SGHVS and CDR2 is FQNEAQ. The CDR3 extends over 16 amino acids. J lost 5 bases, V lost 5 bases, and 12 bases had no gene match. The CDR3 sequence: CASSPPGQGVVETQYF. The CDR3 nucleotides are TGTGCCAGCAGCCCACCGGGACAGGGAGTAGTGGAGACCCAGTACTTC.

The genes are TRBV18 and TRBJ2-5; 9 nucleotides align to TRBD2. The V segment lost 6 bases and the J segment 1 base; nucleotides outside the gene matches: 3. CDR3 size: 14 residues. Germline V gives CDR1 KGHSH, CDR2 LQKENI. CDR3 sequence: CASSGGGAQETQYF. CDR3 nucleotides: TGTGCCAGCTCTGGCGGGGGGGCCCAAGAGACCCAGTACTTC. Looking up the rest from reference TRBV18 and TRBJ2-5 gives the full variable domain: NAGVMQNPRHLVRRRGQEARLRCSPMKGHSHVYWYRQLPEEGLKFMVYLQKENIIDESGMPKERFSAEFPKEGPSILRIQQVVRGDSAAYFCASSGGGAQETQYFGPGTRLLVL.

This clonotype was recorded at least ten times. The genes are TRBV18 and TRBJ2-7, with 10 bases fitting TRBD1. V was pared by 3 bases and J by 0 bases, with 2 bases of the junction left unmatched. Germline CDR1 and CDR2: KGHSH and LQKENI. This CDR3 contains 15 residues. CDR3 nucleotides: TGTGCCAGCTCACCCGGACAGGGGGGCTCCTACGAGCAGTACTTC. Translation: CASSPGQGGSYEQYF.

This clonotype was found a few times. A much more abundant neighbour one base away suggests this may be a read error. The V and J genes are TRBV5-8 and TRBJ2-1; the D gene is possibly TRBD2 (5 bases). V lost 4 bases, J lost 5 bases, and 10 bases lay in between. The CDR3 runs 13 residues. Per the germline V gene, CDR1 is SGHTS and CDR2 is YDEGEE. CDR3 in amino acids: CASSMDGNNEQFF. The DNA of the CDR3 is TGTGCCAGCAGCATGGACGGGAACAATGAGCAGTTCTTC.

This clonotype was counted ten times or more. V and J are TRBV6-5 and TRBJ2-1; D might be TRBD1 (6 bases). Germline CDR1 reads MNHEY; CDR2 reads SVGAGI. This CDR3 contains 16 residues. Deletions cut 5 bases from V and 5 bases from J, with 19 bases between. CDR3 amino acids: CASSATPLNRDNEQFF. For the CDR3, the DNA is TGTGCCAGCAGTGCAACCCCACTGAACAGGGACAATGAGCAGTTCTTC.

In DNA, the CDR3 is TGTGCCAGCAGCGGAACCGCCACAAATTCACCCCTCCACTTT. Amino acids: CASSGTATNSPLHF. J is TRBJ1-6 and V is TRBV9; D is ambiguous. In germline, CDR1 is SGDLS, CDR2 YYNGEE. The ends were cut back, 3 bases at V and 7 bases at J, with 11 bases in the middle. The CDR3 extends over 14 amino acids.

This clonotype was observed at least ten times. Given a much more abundant clone one base away, this may be a read error. V gene TRBV15 combines with J gene TRBJ2-5; 16 nucleotides agree with TRBD2. Looked up from germline, CDR1 is LNHNV and CDR2 is YYDKDF (reference sequence). CDR3 length: 16 amino acids. CDR3: CATSSGTSGGEETRYF. The CDR3 DNA sequence: TGTGCCACCAGCTCAGGGACTAGCGGGGGGGAAGAGACCCGGTACTTC. Combining the CDR3 with reference TRBV15 and TRBJ2-5 gives the whole variable domain DAMVIQNPRYQVTQFGKPVTLSCSQTLNHNVMYWYQQKSSQAPKLLFHYYDKDFNNEADTPDNFQSRRPNTSFCFLDIRSPGLGDTAMYLCATSSGTSGGEETRYFGPGTRLLVL.

The chain employs TRBV6-6 and TRBJ2-5; 9 nucleotides match TRBD1. Germline lookup yields CDR1 MNHNY and CDR2 SVGAGI (reference sequence). The ends lost 4 bases at V and 4 bases at J; junction bases unmatched: 7. The CDR3 contains 15 residues. The DNA for the CDR3 is TGTGCCAGCAGTTGCAAGACAGGGGGTAGAGAGACCCAGTACTTC. Protein: CASSCKTGGRETQYF.

This clonotype was recorded at least ten times. The chain uses TRBV19 and TRBJ2-7; D could derive from TRBD1 or TRBD2 (5 bases each). The CDR3 is 14 residues long. CDR1 LNHDA and CDR2 SQIVND come from the germline V gene (reference sequence). The V end lost 6 bases, the J end lost 3 bases, and 15 bases lay between the germline ends. The CDR3 is CASSSGTINYEQYF. CDR3 bases: TGTGCCAGTAGCTCCGGGACGATTAACTACGAGCAGTACTTC.

This clonotype was counted ten times or more. V is TRBV11-3 and J is TRBJ1-2, with D maybe TRBD1 (5 bases). The germline V gene has CDR1 SGHNT and CDR2 YENEEA. V was shortened by 6 bases and J by 7 bases, with 18 bases between the two germline ends. This CDR3 has 14 residues. CDR3 coding DNA: TGTGCCAGCAGAAGTCCTGCGGGGGATGGTGGCTACACCTTC. Translating gives CASRSPAGDGGYTF.

This clonotype has ten or more counts. CDR3 region: CASSYFGGGRETQYF. The CDR3 DNA sequence: TGTGCCAGCAGCTATTTTGGGGGGGGGCGAGAGACCCAGTACTTC. The rearrangement links TRBV7-3 to TRBJ2-5, with a tentative D call TRBD2 (7 bases). The CDR3 extends over 15 amino acids. The germline V and J ends were trimmed by 4 bases and 4 bases, with 16 bases remaining between them. CDR1 SGHTA and CDR2 FQGTGA come from the germline V gene.